This T cell receptor beta chain stems from a study of T-cell reconstitution after alpha-beta-depleted transplantation in children (dated by TCRdb to the mid-2010s). Regarding the research as a whole: T-cell immune reconstitution after TCRalphabeta/CD19-depleted allogeneic hematopoietic cell transplantation in children was quantitatively tracked in the study by means of TCR repertoire profiling. The full study reports these points: In some patients, the high TCRbeta diversity seen at day 60 was put down to recipient T cells and intrathymic progenitors that had survived conditioning. Over the following months the frequencies of hyperexpanded clones went down, and after one year T-cell counts and TCRbeta diversity were mostly credited to newly produced T cells. Apparently early alphabetaT-cell count recovery about two months after transplant reportedly relied on only several hundred rapidly expanded clones derived from non-depleted graft cells.

The library relied on PCR. Sequencing was performed on an Illumina HiSeq 2500. TCR library preparation used molecular barcoding, with unique molecular identifiers applied to normalize quantification of the TCRbeta repertoire. TCRdb cleaned the public reads at Q25 with fastp, built clones with MiXCR and kept in-frame beta chains. Identical CDR3 proteins give one entry, which carries the most common genes and DNA. The table for this sample lists 500,000 to 650,000 distinct CDR3 sequences; 13% of them were counted only once. In total, the top ten clones hold over 2% of the sample. This clonotype was observed at least ten times. Its binding antigen is unknown. No much larger clonotype is one base removed from it; base qualities were not supplied. Sample treatment or condition, as interpreted from the label and publication: allogeneic hematopoietic cell transplantation with graft depleted of TCRalphabeta T cells and CD19 B cells. The children who served as transplant recipients had been given grafts of TCRalphabeta/CD19-depleted allogeneic hematopoietic cells.

Sample: PBMCs, mostly from graft donor cells, taken 360 days after TCRalphabeta/CD19-depleted stem cell transplant. This TCR came from a male patient aged 10-17 years who had a stem cell transplant for acute myeloid leukemia, so the T cells may come from the graft donor.

The CDR3 amino acid sequence is: CASSLTGTGKGNEQFF. The DNA sequence reads TGTGCCAGCAGCTTAACCGGGACAGGGAAAGGCAATGAGCAGTTCTTC. Recombination connected TRBV7-8 to TRBJ2-1; a stretch of 9 junction bases matches TRBD1. For this chain, trimming is 2 bases at the V end and 6 bases at the J end, and the number of junction bases without a gene match is 8. The CDR3 goes from the cysteine to the phenylalanine over 16 residues. Just the 48-base CDR3 DNA is kept, in frame starting at base 1. The germline V gene sets CDR1 to SGHVS and CDR2 to FQNEAQ.